This TCR beta chain was sequenced for a study of OX40 agonist ivuxolimab in advanced cancers. The CDR3 runs to 15 residues. V lost 1 base and J lost 1, with 11 bases in between. Germline CDR1 is LGHNA and CDR2 is YSLEER. Libraries were prepared by immunoSEQ multiplex PCR; TCRdb keeps only in-frame clonotypes and omits some of them. Among 20,000 to 30,000 clones listed, 83% were seen once. The TCR sequence derives from an adult with an advanced solid tumor such as melanoma, head and neck, liver or kidney cancer. The chain uses TRBV4-3 and TRBJ2-7, with D maybe TRBD1 (5 bases). The sample was CD4+ or CD8+ T cells sorted from blood, taken in a trial of the OX40 agonist ivuxolimab. Here the CDR3 DNA reads TGCGCCAGCAGCCAAGGGCAGGGCCAATCCTACGAGCAGTACTTC. It encodes CASSQGQGQSYEQYF.